Given below is one T cell receptor beta chain in context. This CDR3 has 15 residues. Germline lookup yields CDR1 SGHRS and CDR2 YFSETQ. V was pared by 3 bases and J by 5 bases, with 10 bases of the junction left unmatched. The data derive from a study of blood T cell repertoires in COVID-19. Assay used: immunoSEQ multiplex PCR; TCRdb lists only in-frame clones, some missing. The profile shows some 56,000 clones, 85% to 90% of them singletons. Source material: peripheral blood. This TCR came from an older woman with COVID-19, enrolled during active disease. The J gene is TRBJ2-7, the V gene TRBV5-1; 8 nucleotides agree with TRBD2. CDR3 in amino acids: CASSWEDRGGNEQYF. Here the CDR3 DNA reads TGCGCCAGCAGCTGGGAGGACCGGGGGGGAAACGAGCAGTACTTC.